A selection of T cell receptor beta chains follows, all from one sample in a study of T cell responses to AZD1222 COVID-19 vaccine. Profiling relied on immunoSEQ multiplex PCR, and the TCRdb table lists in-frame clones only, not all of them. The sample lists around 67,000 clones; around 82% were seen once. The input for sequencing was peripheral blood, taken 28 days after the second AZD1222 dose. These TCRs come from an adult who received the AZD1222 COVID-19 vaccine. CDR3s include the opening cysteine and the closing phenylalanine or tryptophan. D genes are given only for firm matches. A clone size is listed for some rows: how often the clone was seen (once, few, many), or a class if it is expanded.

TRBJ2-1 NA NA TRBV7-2 CASSLWELGYNEQFF TGTGCCAGCAGCTTATGGGAATTGGGCTACAATGAGCAGTTCTTC
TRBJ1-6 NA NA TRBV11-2 CASSLEGASPLHF TGTGCCAGCAGCTTAGAGGGGGCTTCACCCCTCCACTTT
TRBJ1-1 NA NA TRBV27 CASSLSWGGNTEAFF TGTGCCAGCAGTTTATCGTGGGGGGGGAACACTGAAGCTTTCTTT
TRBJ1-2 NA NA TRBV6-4 CASSDAVATLHYGYTF TGTGCCAGCAGTGACGCGGTGGCGACGCTCCACTATGGCTACACCTTC
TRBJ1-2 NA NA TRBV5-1 CASSLPTGANYGYTF TGCGCCAGCAGCTTGCCGACTGGAGCTAACTATGGCTACACCTTC
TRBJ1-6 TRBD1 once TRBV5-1 CASRDRGDSPLHF TGCGCCAGCCGGGACAGGGGTGATTCACCCCTCCACTTT
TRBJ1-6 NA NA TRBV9 CASSVGGGGNSPLHF TGTGCCAGCAGCGTAGGCGGAGGGGGGAATTCACCCCTCCACTTT
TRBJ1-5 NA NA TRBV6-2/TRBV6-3 CASSRRGFQPQHF TGTGCCAGCAGCCGGAGAGGGTTCCAGCCCCAGCATTTT
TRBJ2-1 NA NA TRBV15 CATSNRQVAYNEQFF TGTGCCACCAGCAACCGACAGGTTGCCTACAATGAGCAGTTCTTC
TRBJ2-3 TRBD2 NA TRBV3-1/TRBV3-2 CASSRRLAGNTDTQYF TGTGCCAGCAGCCGCCGACTAGCCGGGAACACAGATACGCAGTATTTT
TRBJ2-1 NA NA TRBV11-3 CASSSRAGVTYNEQFF TGTGCCAGCAGCTCTAGGGCCGGGGTCACCTACAATGAGCAGTTCTTC
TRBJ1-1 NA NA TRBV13 CASRIQSNTEAFF TGTGCCAGCCGTATACAGTCGAACACTGAAGCTTTCTTT
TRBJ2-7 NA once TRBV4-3 CASSQGGMGYEQYF TGCGCCAGCAGCCAAGGTGGAATGGGGTACGAGCAGTACTTC
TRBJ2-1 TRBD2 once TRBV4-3 CASSRAQGTSGGNEQFF TGCGCCAGCAGCCGGGCTCAGGGGACTAGCGGGGGGAATGAGCAGTTCTTC
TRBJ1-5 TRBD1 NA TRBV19 CASSIGMRGPRQPQHF TGTGCCAGTAGTATAGGGATGAGGGGGCCCAGGCAGCCCCAGCATTTT
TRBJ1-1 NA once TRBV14 CASSPPELNTEAFF TGTGCCAGCAGCCCCCCCGAGCTGAACACTGAAGCTTTCTTT
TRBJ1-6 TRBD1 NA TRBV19 CASSQGAQGNSPLHF TGTGCCAGTAGCCAGGGGGCGCAGGGTAATTCACCCCTCCACTTT
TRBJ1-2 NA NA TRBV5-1 CASSLDQGSYGYTF TGCGCCAGCAGCCTTGATCAGGGGTCTTATGGCTACACCTTC
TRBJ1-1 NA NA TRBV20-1 CSASGKTEAFF TGCAGTGCTAGTGGTAAGACTGAAGCTTTCTTT
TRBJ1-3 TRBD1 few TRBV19 CASAGTEYTIYF TGTGCCAGTGCCGGGACAGAGTACACCATATATTTT
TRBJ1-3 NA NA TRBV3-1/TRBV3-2 CASSLQSSGNTIYF TGTGCCAGCAGCCTTCAGAGCTCTGGAAACACCATATATTTT
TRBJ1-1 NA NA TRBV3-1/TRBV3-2 CASSPETGTEAFF TGTGCCAGCAGCCCAGAGACAGGCACTGAAGCTTTCTTT
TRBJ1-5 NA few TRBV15 CATSRSLVGQPQHF TGTGCCACCAGCAGAAGCCTGGTGGGTCAGCCCCAGCATTTT
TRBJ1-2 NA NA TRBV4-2 CASSQRAQGYGYTF TGTGCCAGCAGCCAGCGCGCGCAGGGATATGGCTACACCTTC
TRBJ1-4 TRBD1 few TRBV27 CASRPGTASGKLFF TGTGCCAGCAGACCCGGGACAGCTTCGGGAAAACTGTTTTTT
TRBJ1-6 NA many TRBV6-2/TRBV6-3 CASSYSGGNSPLHF TGTGCCAGCAGTTACTCTGGAGGGAATTCACCCCTCCACTTT
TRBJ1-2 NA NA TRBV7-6 CASSRLDSNYGYTF TGTGCCAGCAGCCGGCTGGACAGTAACTATGGCTACACCTTC
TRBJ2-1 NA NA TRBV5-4 CASSSETGTEYNEQFF TGTGCCAGCAGCTCCGAAACCGGGACGGAATACAATGAGCAGTTCTTC
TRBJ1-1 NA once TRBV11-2 CASRRELWTEAFF TGTGCCAGCAGGCGGGAGTTGTGGACTGAAGCTTTCTTT
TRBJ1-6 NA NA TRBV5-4 CASSSPERYSPLHF TGTGCCAGCAGCTCGCCTGAGCGTTATTCACCCCTCCACTTT
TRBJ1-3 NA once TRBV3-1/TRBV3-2 CASCLASSGNTIYF TGTGCCAGCTGCCTGGCCTCCTCTGGAAACACCATATATTTT
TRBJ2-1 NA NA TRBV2 CASNSGSNEQFF TGTGCCAGCAATTCCGGGAGCAATGAGCAGTTCTTC
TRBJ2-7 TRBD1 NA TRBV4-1 CASSLGQGPDEQYF TGCGCCAGCAGCCTTGGACAGGGACCCGACGAGCAGTACTTC
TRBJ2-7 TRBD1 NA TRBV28 CASTLGQGTAEQYF TGTGCCAGCACCCTAGGACAGGGGACCGCCGAGCAGTACTTC
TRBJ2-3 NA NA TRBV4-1 CASSQEPGWGTDTQYF TGCGCCAGCAGCCAAGAGCCTGGGTGGGGGACAGATACGCAGTATTTT
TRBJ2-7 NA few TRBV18 CASSPIQYEQYF TGTGCCAGCTCACCGATCCAGTACGAGCAGTACTTC
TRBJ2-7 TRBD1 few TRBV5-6 CASSGQQGFPYEQYF TGTGCCAGCAGCGGACAACAGGGGTTCCCCTACGAGCAGTACTTC
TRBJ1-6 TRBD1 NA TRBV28 CASSLPGQGRSPLHF TGTGCCAGCAGTTTACCCGGACAGGGGAGGTCACCCCTCCACTTT
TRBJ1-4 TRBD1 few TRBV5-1 CASSLGDREQEKLFF TGCGCCAGCAGCTTGGGGGACAGGGAGCAGGAAAAACTGTTTTTT
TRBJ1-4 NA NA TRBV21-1 CASSDRSTTTNEKLFF TGTGCCAGCAGCGACCGATCGACAACAACTAATGAAAAACTGTTTTTT
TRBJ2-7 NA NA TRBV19 CASSIGQTDEQYF TGTGCCAGTAGTATAGGCCAGACAGACGAGCAGTACTTC
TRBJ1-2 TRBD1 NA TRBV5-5 CASSLAPGQNAANYGYTF TGTGCCAGCAGCTTGGCACCGGGACAGAATGCGGCTAACTATGGCTACACCTTC
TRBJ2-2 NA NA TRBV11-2 CASSRDAANTGELFF TGTGCCAGCAGCCGGGACGCAGCGAACACCGGGGAGCTGTTTTTT
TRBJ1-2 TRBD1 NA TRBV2 CASRQTGIVYGYTF TGTGCCAGCAGACAGACAGGGATTGTCTATGGCTACACCTTC
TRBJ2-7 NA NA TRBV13 CASSSRNYEQYF TGTGCCAGCAGCTCACGGAACTACGAGCAGTACTTC
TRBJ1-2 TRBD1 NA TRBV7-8 CASSFGTGGAGGYTF TGTGCCAGCAGCTTCGGGACAGGGGGCGCGGGGGGCTACACCTTC
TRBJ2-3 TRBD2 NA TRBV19 CASSIDTVLAGSTDTQYF TGTGCCAGTAGTATAGATACCGTACTAGCGGGATCCACAGATACGCAGTATTTT
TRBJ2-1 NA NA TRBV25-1 CASSDGSIYNEQFF TGTGCCAGCAGTGACGGCAGTATTTACAATGAGCAGTTCTTC
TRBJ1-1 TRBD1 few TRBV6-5 CASSYRGRINTEAFF TGTGCCAGCAGTTACAGGGGGCGAATTAACACTGAAGCTTTCTTT
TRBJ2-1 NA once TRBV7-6 CASSLGVRANEQFF TGTGCCAGCAGCTTAGGGGTGAGGGCCAATGAGCAGTTCTTC
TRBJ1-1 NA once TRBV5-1 CASSLESAGEAFF TGCGCCAGCAGCTTGGAATCTGCTGGTGAAGCTTTCTTT
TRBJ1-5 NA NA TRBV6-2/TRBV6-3 CASSYGVAQHF TGTGCCAGCAGTTACGGGGTAGCCCAGCATTTT
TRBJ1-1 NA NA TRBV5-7 CASSFRRVLTEAFF TGTGCCAGCAGCTTCAGGCGGGTGTTGACTGAAGCTTTCTTT
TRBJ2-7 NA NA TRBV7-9 CASSPEPGANEQYF TGTGCCAGCAGCCCCGAACCGGGGGCCAACGAGCAGTACTTC